What follows is one T cell receptor (beta chain) and its context. Its target is not known. The record originates from a study of response to subunit inactivated influenza vaccine. TCRdb redid the calling of the RT-PCR reads with MiXCR, one entry per CDR3 protein. The data hold fewer than 650,000 distinct CDR3 sequences, with 13% observed a single time. V was pared by 4 bases and J by 1 base, with 7 bases between. This CDR3 has 14 residues. Per the germline V gene, CDR1 is MDHEN and CDR2 is SYDVKM. Findings and caveats of the study: It was suggested by the authors that few new T cells are recruited by each seasonal influenza vaccination.

The sample here was PBMCs from blood, taken 40 to 50 days after vaccination. The chain combines TRBV28 with TRBJ2-2; no definite D call. The TCR originated in a man aged 50 to 60 who received an inactivated influenza vaccine. DNA for the CDR3: TGTGCCAGCAGTTGGTCTAGGAACACCGGGGAGCTGTTTTTT. This encodes CASSWSRNTGELFF.